The 17 T cell receptor beta chains given below trace back to one sample, sequenced in a study of early T cells in non-severe SARS-CoV-2 infection. TCRdb used MiXCR to reprocess the 5' RACE reads, holding one entry per CDR3 protein. The profile shows over 45,000 distinct CDR3 sequences, 5.5% to 8.5% of them singletons. This sample comprised whole blood, obtained at baseline. The receptors come from an adult who was a healthcare worker with PCR-confirmed SARS-CoV-2 infection or an uninfected control (not recorded which).

The rearrangement uses TRBV2 and TRBJ2-5; no clear D gene. Trimming took 11 bases from V and 4 from J, leaving 14 bases between them. CDR1 and CDR2 from the germline V gene are SNHLY and FYNNEI. The CDR3 has 12 residues. The CDR3 DNA reads TGTGCCGTGCAGGAGTTTGCAGAGACCCAGTACTTC. It specifies CAVQEFAETQYF.

This clonotype came up a few times. The chain employs TRBV12-3 or TRBV12-4 and TRBJ2-2, with D possibly TRBD1 on 5 matching bases. The CDR3 is 14 residues long. Trimming removed 2 bases at V and 3 bases at J, with 7 bases between. The CDR3 loop is CASSLRQYTGELFF. In DNA form, the CDR3 reads TGTGCCAGCAGTTTACGACAGTACACCGGGGAGCTGTTTTTT.

This clonotype was picked up many times. This chain links TRBV5-4 with TRBJ2-4; tentatively, D is TRBD2 (7 bases). Trimming shortened V by 4 bases and J by 5 bases, and 16 bases separated the two germline ends. The CDR3 is made up of 15 amino acids. Germline V CDR1 and CDR2: SGHNT, YYREEE (reference sequence). CDR3 coding DNA: TGTGCCAGCAGCCTGGGGACTACAGGGCAAAACATTCAGTACTTC. As protein: CASSLGTTGQNIQYF. Full variable domain (outside the CDR3, taken from reference TRBV5-4 and TRBJ2-4): ETGVTQSPTHLIKTRGQQVTLRCSSQSGHNTVSWYQQALGQGPQFIFQYYREEENGRGNFPPRFSGLQFPNYSSELNVNALELDDSALYLCASSLGTTGQNIQYFGAGTRLSVL.

This clonotype was seen a few times. The CDR3 coding sequence is TGTGCCAGCAGTTTCGTGCAGGGGAGCCCAGATACGCAGTATTTT. Amino acids: CASSFVQGSPDTQYF. This sequence joins TRBV12-3 or TRBV12-4 and TRBJ2-3; D possibly corresponds to TRBD1 (6 bases). V gave up 3 bases and J gave up 4 bases, with 14 bases separating them. The CDR3 runs 15 residues.

The genes are TRBV11-2 and TRBJ2-5; 9 bases agree with TRBD1. Germline V gene sequence: CDR1 SGHAT, CDR2 FQNNGV. CDR3 size: 13 residues. The V gene end was trimmed by 5 bases and the J gene end by 5 bases; junction bases not matched to a gene: 3. For the CDR3, the DNA is TGTGCCAGCAGCGCTGGGACAGGGGAGACCCAGTACTTC. Protein sequence: CASSAGTGETQYF.

In this sample, this clonotype turned up a few times. The rearrangement links TRBV7-2 to TRBJ1-3, with D unclear. Germline V gene lookup returns CDR1 SGHTA and CDR2 FQGNSA. The CDR3 covers 15 residues. The V end lost 7 bases, the J end lost 0 bases, and 13 bases lay between the germline ends. CDR3 nucleotide sequence: TGTGCCAGCACCAAAAGTGGGCTCTCTGGAAACACCATATATTTT. It yields the protein CASTKSGLSGNTIYF.

The chain joins TRBV28 to TRBJ1-1; D unclear. CDR3 length: 14 amino acids. V lost 8 bases to trimming and J lost 2 bases, with 15 bases between them. Germline V gives CDR1 MDHEN, CDR2 SYDVKM. Written as DNA, the CDR3 is TGTGCCAGCCTCATGGGTCGGTATAACACTGAAGCTTTCTTT. It codes for CASLMGRYNTEAFF.

This clonotype showed up just a few times. The chain joins TRBV7-6 to TRBJ2-5, with 11 bases aligning to TRBD2. The CDR3 is 17 residues long. Germline loops: CDR1 SGHVS, CDR2 FNYEAQ. J was trimmed by 4 bases and V by 0 bases; bases with no gene match: 7. DNA of the CDR3: TGTGCCAGCAGCTTAGCGAGGACTAGCGGGCTTTCAGAGACCCAGTACTTC. Amino acid sequence: CASSLARTSGLSETQYF.

This clonotype was seen at least ten times. The V and J genes are TRBV5-1 and TRBJ1-1; no clear D. Trimming left V 0 bases short and J 3 bases short, with 6 bases between. In germline, CDR1 is SGHRS, CDR2 YFSETQ. This CDR3 has 13 amino acids. The CDR3 DNA follows: TGCGCCAGCAGCTTGGCCCCGGACACTGAAGCTTTCTTT. Protein sequence: CASSLAPDTEAFF.

In this sample, this clonotype turned up a few times. This sequence joins TRBV7-2 and TRBJ1-4; TRBD1 matches at 9 bases. V lost 6 bases and J lost 6; bases outside the gene matches: 8. Per the germline V gene, CDR1 is SGHTA and CDR2 is FQGNSA. The CDR3 has 15 residues. CDR3: CASRKGQGGDEKLFF. Here the CDR3 DNA reads TGTGCCAGCAGGAAGGGACAGGGAGGGGATGAAAAACTGTTTTTT.

This clonotype turned up a few times. V and J are TRBV3-1 and TRBJ1-2, with D unclear. Germline CDR1 LGHDT, CDR2 YNNKEL (reference sequence). Trimming pared 2 bases from V and 8 bases from J, leaving 12 bases between. The CDR3 sequence is 13 residues long. CDR3 nucleotide sequence: TGTGCCAGCAGCCAATACCGAGACTGGGGCTACACCTTC. Encoded protein: CASSQYRDWGYTF.

The V gene is TRBV4-2, the J gene TRBJ2-3; D is uncertain. The CDR3 totals 12 residues. Germline V gene lookup returns CDR1 LGHNA and CDR2 YNFKEQ. V lost 0 bases and J lost 11, with 9 bases in between. CDR3 loop: CASSQDRNMQYF. DNA of the CDR3: TGTGCCAGCAGCCAAGATCGGAATATGCAGTATTTT.

This clonotype was detected many times. The V and J genes are TRBV6-2 or TRBV6-3 and TRBJ2-1; the D is unclear. The ends were cut back, 4 bases at V and 3 bases at J, with 7 bases in the middle. The CDR3 totals 13 residues. The germline V gene has CDR1 MNHEY and CDR2 SVGEGT. The DNA of the CDR3 is TGTGCCAGCAGTTTTACCCGCTACAATGAGCAGTTCTTC. It specifies CASSFTRYNEQFF.

The V and J genes are TRBV6-5 and TRBJ2-3; D not certain. This CDR3 is built from 13 residues. Trimming removed 5 bases at V and 0 bases at J, with 6 bases between. The germline gives CDR1 MNHEY, CDR2 SVGAGI. CDR3 amino acids: CASSTMSTDTQYF. The CDR3 DNA reads as TGTGCCAGCAGTACCATGAGCACAGATACGCAGTATTTT.

This clonotype was counted once. The rearrangement links TRBV28 to TRBJ1-2, with 9 bases that match TRBD1. CDR1 MDHEN and CDR2 SYDVKM come from the germline V gene. The CDR3 is made up of 14 amino acids. V lost 6 bases, J lost 5 bases, and 7 bases stayed unmatched. As DNA, the CDR3 is TGTGCCAGCAGGTCACTGGGACAGGGATATGGCTACACCTTC. Translation gives CASRSLGQGYGYTF.

This sequence joins TRBV5-5 and TRBJ2-2, with D possibly TRBD2 on 6 matching bases. CDR1 and CDR2 from the germline V gene are SGHKS and YYEKEE (reference sequence). The CDR3 length is 15 residues. The V end lost 1 base, the J end lost 3 bases, and 10 bases lay between the germline ends. CDR3 in amino acids: CASSLRGGDTGELFF. CDR3 DNA: TGTGCCAGCAGCTTGCGTGGAGGGGACACCGGGGAGCTGTTTTTT.

Note on this clonotype: A much larger clone is a single base away; this may be a read error. Here the CDR3 DNA reads TGCGCCCGCAGCTTGTCGGACACCACTGAAGCTTTCTTT. It encodes CARSLSDTTEAFF. The chain recombines TRBV5-1 with TRBJ1-1; the D gene is possibly TRBD1 (5 bases). CDR3 length: 13 residues. Germline CDR1 is SGHRS and CDR2 is YFSETQ.